The text below deals with one TCR beta chain. Its antigen has not been determined. Base-call qualities are not available, and no considerably larger clone is one nucleotide away. The entry originates in a study of T-cell memory formation after mild COVID-19 (dated by TCRdb to about 2021). Regarding the research as a whole: TCR sequence clusters from the two donors were found to be largely donor specific. T-cell clones expanding and contracting after mild COVID-19 in a couple of donors were tracked by longitudinal TCRalpha and TCRbeta repertoire sequencing. The cohort comprised two young, previously healthy adult volunteers, one female and one male. What the work shows at the level of the full study, not this receptor alone: Some responding clones were detected in pre-infection memory, which suggested that pre-existing cross-reactive memory T cells had joined the SARS-CoV-2 response. Clones contracting from day 15 to 85 had balanced CD4/CD8 phenotypes, while a second wave expanding from day 15 to 37 was biased towards CD4+. Only two mild cases were covered by the study, and larger cohorts that include severe cases with pre-infection samples were considered necessary. Whether the second-wave clones peaking on day 37 were SARS-CoV-2 specific was not confirmed. Contracting CD4+ clones were found mainly in CM and EM memory subsets, while CD8+ clones were enriched in EMRA.

TCRdb lists the instrument as Illumina NovaSeq 6000. Using 5'RACE with constant-segment primers, TCRalpha and TCRbeta cDNA libraries were constructed, with sample barcodes and unique molecular identifiers added in the process. RNA was extracted from every sample with Trizol reagent. Library amplification was performed in two PCR steps, and a second sample barcode and Illumina TruSeq adapters were introduced in the second step. Sequencing of libraries was performed on an Illumina NovaSeq with 2 x 150 bp paired-end reads. Regarding the original processing steps: With migec v1.2.7, reads were demultiplexed and then collapsed into UMI-guided consensus sequences. Using mixcr v2.1.11, UMI consensuses were aligned to TRA and TRB V and J templates and then assembled into clonotypes. A clonotype was counted as expanded or contracted only if both edgeR and NoisET called the change significant, with noise models trained on biological replicates. edgeR calls used a false discovery rate-adjusted p below 0.01 and a log2 fold-change threshold of 1. As an exploratory analysis of dynamics, max-normalized trajectories of the 1000 most abundant clonotypes were examined with PCA combined with hierarchical clustering. Separately sequenced CD4+ and CD8+ repertoires were used to assign the CD4 or CD8 phenotype of responding clones. TCRdb itself trimmed the public reads at Q25 with fastp, ran MiXCR and retained productive beta chains. A single entry per CDR3 protein holds the most common genes and DNA from its merged rows. The authors' filters were not applied to this entry. This sample gives hundreds of thousands of distinct CDR3 sequences in total; more than 15% of them show up just once. The ten largest clones represent about 11% of the sample.

PBMCs were isolated by Ficoll-Paque density gradient centrifugation. The TCR comes from an adult woman who had mild COVID-19 (a few samples of this study predate the infection). The sample titles of this study are shuffled in the database, so cell type and time point are left out; the donor was told from shared clones. Sequenced input: PBMCs or a T cell subset sorted from them (not recorded which).

The CDR3 reads CASSQEAGVGTDTQYF. The nucleotide sequence is TGCGCCAGCAGCCAAGAAGCGGGAGTAGGCACAGATACGCAGTATTTT. The rearranged segments are TRBV4-3 and TRBJ2-3; 8 bases in the junction line up with TRBD2. V has 0 bases trimmed and J has 1 base trimmed; junction bases matching no gene number 3. The CDR3 runs 16 amino acids, cysteine and phenylalanine included. Just the 48-base CDR3 DNA is kept, in frame starting at base 1. The germline V gene specifies LGHNA as CDR1 and YSLEER as CDR2.